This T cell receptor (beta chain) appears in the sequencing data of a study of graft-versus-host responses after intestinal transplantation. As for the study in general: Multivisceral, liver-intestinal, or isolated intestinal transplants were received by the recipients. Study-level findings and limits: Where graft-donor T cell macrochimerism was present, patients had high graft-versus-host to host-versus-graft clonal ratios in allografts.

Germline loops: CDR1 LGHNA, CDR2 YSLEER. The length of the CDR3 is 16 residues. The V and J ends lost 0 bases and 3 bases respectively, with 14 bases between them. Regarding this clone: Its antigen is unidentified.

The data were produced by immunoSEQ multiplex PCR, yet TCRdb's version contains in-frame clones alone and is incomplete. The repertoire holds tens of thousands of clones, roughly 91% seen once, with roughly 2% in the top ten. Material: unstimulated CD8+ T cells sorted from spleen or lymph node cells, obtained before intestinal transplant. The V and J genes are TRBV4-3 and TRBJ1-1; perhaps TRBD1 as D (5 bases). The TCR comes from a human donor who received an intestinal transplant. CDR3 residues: CASSQDVWVGDTEAFF. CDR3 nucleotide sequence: TGCGCCAGCAGCCAAGATGTCTGGGTAGGGGACACTGAAGCTTTCTTT.